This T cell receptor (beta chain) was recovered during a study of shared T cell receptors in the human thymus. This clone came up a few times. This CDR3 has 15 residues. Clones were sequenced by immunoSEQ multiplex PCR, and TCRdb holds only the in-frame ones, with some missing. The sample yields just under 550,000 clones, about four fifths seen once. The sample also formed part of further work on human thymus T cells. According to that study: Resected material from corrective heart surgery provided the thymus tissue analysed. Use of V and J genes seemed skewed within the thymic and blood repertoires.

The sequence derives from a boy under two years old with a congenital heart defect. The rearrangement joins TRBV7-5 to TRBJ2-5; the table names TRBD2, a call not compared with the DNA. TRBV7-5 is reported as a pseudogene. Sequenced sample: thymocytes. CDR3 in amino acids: CVRSLGLAGEETQYF. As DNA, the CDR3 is TGTGTCAGAAGCTTAGGACTAGCGGGAGAGGAGACCCAGTACTTC.